Sequencing of this TCR beta chain was carried out in a study of T cell repertoires in cytomegalovirus infection. TCRdb processed the reads anew with MiXCR; each CDR3 protein has one entry. This sample has some 240,000 distinct CDR3 sequences, with 15% to 20% found just once. Only a few counts were recorded for this clonotype. The CDR3 is made up of 15 amino acids. V shed 3 bases and J shed 5 bases, with 14 bases lying between them. Germline CDR1 and CDR2: MNHNS and SASEGT. The genes are TRBV6-1 and TRBJ2-1, with D tentatively TRBD1 or TRBD2 (5 bases each). Sequencing was performed on CD8+ T cells from PBMCs. This clonotype was sampled from a human donor in good health (CMV status not recorded). Some clones in this sample may be carry-over from other donors' samples. The DNA of the CDR3 is TGTGCCAGCAGTGAGGGTGGGACGGTTAACAATGAGCAGTTCTTC. Its translation: CASSEGGTVNNEQFF.